The clone carrying this TCR beta chain has a count of ten or more. The antigen is unknown. V lost 1 base and J lost 7; bases outside the gene matches: 4. The CDR3 extends over 14 amino acids. Per germline, CDR1 SGHTA and CDR2 FQGNSA. The data belong to a study of T cell repertoires in cytomegalovirus infection. Study in general: Public TCR beta signatures provided an indication of both CMV infection and a matching HLA type. Study-level findings and limits: Of the TCR beta families, the public ones yielded a cumulative frequency that identified carriers of CMV plus the relevant HLA. HLA-C-restricted CMV-specific TCR beta clonotypes prevailed in the ex vivo response.

TCRdb re-called the reads with MiXCR, one entry per CDR3 protein. The table lists about 490,000 distinct CDR3 sequences, about a quarter of them singletons. This rearrangement joins TRBV7-2 to TRBJ2-1, with 7 bases lining up with TRBD2. The receptor was derived from a human donor in good health (CMV status not recorded). Some clones in this sample may be carry-over from other donors' samples. The specimen was PBMCs. The CDR3 DNA is TGTGCCAGCAGCTTAGACGCGGGAGTAAATGAGCAGTTCTTC. Translation gives CASSLDAGVNEQFF.